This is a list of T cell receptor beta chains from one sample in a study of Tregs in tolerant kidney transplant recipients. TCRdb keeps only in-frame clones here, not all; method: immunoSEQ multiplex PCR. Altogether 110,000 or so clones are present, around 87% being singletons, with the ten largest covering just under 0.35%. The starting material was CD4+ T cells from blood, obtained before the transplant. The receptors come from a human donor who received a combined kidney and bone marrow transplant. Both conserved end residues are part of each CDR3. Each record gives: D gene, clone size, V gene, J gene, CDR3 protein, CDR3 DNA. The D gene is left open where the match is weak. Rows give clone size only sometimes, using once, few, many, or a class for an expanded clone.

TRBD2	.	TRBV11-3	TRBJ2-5	CASSLEGLAGETQYF	TGTGCCAGCAGCTTAGAAGGTCTAGCGGGAGAGACCCAGTACTTC
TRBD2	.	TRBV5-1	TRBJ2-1	CASSLDRRGGGYNEQFF	TGCGCCAGCAGCTTGGATAGGCGGGGGGGCGGCTACAATGAGCAGTTCTTC
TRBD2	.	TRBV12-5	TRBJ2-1	CASGFGGGAHNEQFF	TGTGCTAGTGGTTTCGGCGGGGGGGCACACAATGAGCAGTTCTTC
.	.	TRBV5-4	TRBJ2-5	CASSLVRGETQYF	TGTGCCAGCAGCTTGGTCAGGGGAGAGACCCAGTACTTC
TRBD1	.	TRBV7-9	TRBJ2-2	CASSLDDRAAGELFF	TGTGCCAGCAGCCTAGATGACAGGGCGGCAGGGGAGCTGTTTTTT
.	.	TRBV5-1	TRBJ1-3	CASSQEPSSGNTIYF	TGCGCCAGTTCACAGGAACCCTCCTCTGGAAACACCATATATTTT
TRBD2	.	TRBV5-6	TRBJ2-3	CASRKRGGLADTQYF	TGTGCCAGCAGAAAGCGGGGGGGTTTGGCAGATACGCAGTATTTT
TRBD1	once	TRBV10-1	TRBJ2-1	CASSDGVRGQGEQFF	TGCGCCAGCAGTGACGGCGTCAGGGGGCAAGGTGAGCAGTTCTTC
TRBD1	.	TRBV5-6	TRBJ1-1	CASSSRQGVRTEAFF	TGTGCCAGCAGCTCTCGACAGGGAGTCAGGACTGAAGCTTTCTTT
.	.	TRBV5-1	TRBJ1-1	CASSLELREAFF	TGCGCCAGCAGCTTGGAACTCCGTGAAGCTTTCTTT
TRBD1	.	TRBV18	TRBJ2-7	CASSLGQGDPYEQYF	TGTGCCAGCTCACTCGGACAGGGCGACCCCTACGAGCAGTACTTC
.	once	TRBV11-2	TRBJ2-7	CASRSNYLSYEQYF	TGTGCCAGCAGGAGCAACTACCTCTCCTACGAGCAGTACTTC
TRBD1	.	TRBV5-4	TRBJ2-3	CASSFQGAGDTQYF	TGTGCCAGCAGCTTCCAGGGGGCGGGAGATACGCAGTATTTT
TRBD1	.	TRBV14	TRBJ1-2	CASRRTGFNDYGYTF	TGTGCCAGCAGACGGACAGGTTTTAATGACTATGGCTACACCTTC
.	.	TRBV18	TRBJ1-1	CASSPRLTNTEAFF	TGTGCCAGCTCACCACGACTGACGAACACTGAAGCTTTCTTT
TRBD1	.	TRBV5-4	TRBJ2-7	CASSGGQGVEQYF	TGTGCCAGCAGCGGGGGACAGGGGGTCGAGCAGTACTTC
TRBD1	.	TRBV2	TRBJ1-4	CASTEDRGGEKLFF	TGTGCCAGCACCGAGGACAGGGGAGGTGAAAAACTGTTTTTT
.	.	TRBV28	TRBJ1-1	CASSLPGMNTEAFF	TGTGCCAGCAGTTTACCAGGGATGAACACTGAAGCTTTCTTT
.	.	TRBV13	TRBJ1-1	CASTPPGIYTEAFF	TGTGCCAGCACCCCGCCGGGGATCTACACTGAAGCTTTCTTT